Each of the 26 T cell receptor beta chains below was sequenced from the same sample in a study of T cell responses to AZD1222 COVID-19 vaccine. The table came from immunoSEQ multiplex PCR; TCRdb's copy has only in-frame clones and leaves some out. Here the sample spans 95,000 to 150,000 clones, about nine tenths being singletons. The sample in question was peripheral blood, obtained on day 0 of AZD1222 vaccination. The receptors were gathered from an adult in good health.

This CDR3 reads CASSLDRHYEQYF. The CDR3 DNA reads TGTGCCAGCAGCCTGGACAGACACTACGAGCAGTACTTC. The genes are TRBV5-6 and TRBJ2-7, with a tentative D call TRBD1 (6 bases). V lost 4 bases and J lost 3, with 11 bases in between. Germline CDR1 is SGHDT and CDR2 is YYEEEE. There are 13 residues in the CDR3.

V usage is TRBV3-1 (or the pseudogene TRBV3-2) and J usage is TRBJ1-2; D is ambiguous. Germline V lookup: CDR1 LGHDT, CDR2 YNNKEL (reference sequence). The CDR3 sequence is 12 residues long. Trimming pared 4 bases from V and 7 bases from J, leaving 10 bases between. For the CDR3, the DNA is TGTGCCAGCAGCCCCGGGAGGCTTGGCTACACCTTC. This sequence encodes CASSPGRLGYTF.

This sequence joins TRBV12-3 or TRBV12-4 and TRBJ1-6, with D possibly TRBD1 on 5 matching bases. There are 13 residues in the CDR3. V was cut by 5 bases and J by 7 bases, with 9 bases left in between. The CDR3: CASSPRQNSPLHF. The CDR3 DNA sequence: TGTGCCAGCAGTCCTCGACAGAATTCACCCCTCCACTTT.

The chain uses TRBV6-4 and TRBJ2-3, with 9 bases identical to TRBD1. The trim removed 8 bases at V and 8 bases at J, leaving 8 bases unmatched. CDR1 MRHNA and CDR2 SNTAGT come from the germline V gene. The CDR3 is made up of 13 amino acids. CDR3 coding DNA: TGTGCCAGCGTTTCGGACAGGGGATCTACGCAGTATTTT. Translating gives CASVSDRGSTQYF.

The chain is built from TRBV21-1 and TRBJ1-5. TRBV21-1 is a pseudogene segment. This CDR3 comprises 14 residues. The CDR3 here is CASSKGREIQPQHF. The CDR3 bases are TGTGCCAGCAGCAAAGGGAGGGAGATACAGCCCCAGCATTTT.

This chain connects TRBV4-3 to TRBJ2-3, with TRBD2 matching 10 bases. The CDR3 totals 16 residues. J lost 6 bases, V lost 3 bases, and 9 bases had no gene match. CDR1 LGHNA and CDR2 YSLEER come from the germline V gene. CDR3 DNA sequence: TGCGCCAGCAGCCACTTACTAGCGGGGCTCGACGATACGCAGTATTTT. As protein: CASSHLLAGLDDTQYF.

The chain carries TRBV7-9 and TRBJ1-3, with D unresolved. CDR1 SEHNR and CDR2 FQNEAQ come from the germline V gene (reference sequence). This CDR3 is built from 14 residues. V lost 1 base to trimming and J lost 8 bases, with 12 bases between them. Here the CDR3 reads CASSLVAEEYTIYF. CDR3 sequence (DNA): TGTGCCAGCAGCTTAGTAGCAGAGGAATACACCATATATTTT.

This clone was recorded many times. CDR3: CASSQGTGEREYEQYF. The CDR3 bases are TGCGCCAGCAGCCAGGGGACAGGGGAGAGGGAATACGAGCAGTACTTC. The chain combines TRBV4-3 with TRBJ2-7; 10 bases match TRBD1. Germline CDR1 reads LGHNA; CDR2 reads YSLEER. Germline trimming cut 3 bases from V and 4 bases from J; bases unmatched to any gene: 9. CDR3 size: 16 residues.

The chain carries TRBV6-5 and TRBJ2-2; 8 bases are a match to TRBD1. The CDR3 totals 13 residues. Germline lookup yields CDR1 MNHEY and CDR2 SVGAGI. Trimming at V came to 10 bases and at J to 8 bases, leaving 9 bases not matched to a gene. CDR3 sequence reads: CATRGQGAGELFF. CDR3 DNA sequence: TGTGCCACAAGGGGGCAGGGGGCTGGGGAGCTGTTTTTT.

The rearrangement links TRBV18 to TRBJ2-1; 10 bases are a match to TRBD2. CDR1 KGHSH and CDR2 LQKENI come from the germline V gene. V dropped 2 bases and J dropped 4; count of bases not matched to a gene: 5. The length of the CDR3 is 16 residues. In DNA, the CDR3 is TGTGCCAGCTCACCAGGAATAGCGGGAGGATACAATGAGCAGTTCTTC. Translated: CASSPGIAGGYNEQFF. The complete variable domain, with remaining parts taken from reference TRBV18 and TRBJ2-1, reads NAGVMQNPRHLVRRRGQEARLRCSPMKGHSHVYWYRQLPEEGLKFMVYLQKENIIDESGMPKERFSAEFPKEGPSILRIQQVVRGDSAAYFCASSPGIAGGYNEQFFGPGTRLTVL.

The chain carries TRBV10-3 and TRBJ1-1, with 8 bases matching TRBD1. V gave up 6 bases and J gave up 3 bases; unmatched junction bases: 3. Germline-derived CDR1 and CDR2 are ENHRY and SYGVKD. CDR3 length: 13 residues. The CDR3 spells CAIRQTGDTEAFF. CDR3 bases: TGTGCCATCAGACAGACAGGGGACACTGAAGCTTTCTTT.

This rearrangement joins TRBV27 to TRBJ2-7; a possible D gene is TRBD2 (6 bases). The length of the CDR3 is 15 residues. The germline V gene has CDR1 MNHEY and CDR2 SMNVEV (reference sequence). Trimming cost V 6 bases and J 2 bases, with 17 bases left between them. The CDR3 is CASRSLGGITYEQYF. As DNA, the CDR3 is TGTGCCAGCAGATCCCTCGGCGGGATTACCTACGAGCAGTACTTC.

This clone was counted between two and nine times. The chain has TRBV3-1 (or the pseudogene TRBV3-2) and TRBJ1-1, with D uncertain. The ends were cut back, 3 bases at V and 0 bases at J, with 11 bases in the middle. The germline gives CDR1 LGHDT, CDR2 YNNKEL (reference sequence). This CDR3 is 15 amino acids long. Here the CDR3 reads CASSHLSYLNTEAFF. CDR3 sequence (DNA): TGTGCCAGCAGCCATCTCAGCTACCTGAACACTGAAGCTTTCTTT.

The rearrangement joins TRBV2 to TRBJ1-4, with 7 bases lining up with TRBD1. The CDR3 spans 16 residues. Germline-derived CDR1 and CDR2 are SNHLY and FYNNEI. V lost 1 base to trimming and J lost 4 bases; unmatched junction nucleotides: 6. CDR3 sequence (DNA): TGTGCCAGCAGTGAAGGGGGACAGAGTAATAATGAAAAACTGTTTTTT. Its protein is CASSEGGQSNNEKLFF.

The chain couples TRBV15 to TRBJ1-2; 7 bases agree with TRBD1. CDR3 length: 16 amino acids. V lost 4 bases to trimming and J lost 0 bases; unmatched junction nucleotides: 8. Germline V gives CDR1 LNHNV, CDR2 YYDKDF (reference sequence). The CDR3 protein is CATSTRQGKANYGYTF. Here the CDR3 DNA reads TGTGCCACCAGCACGCGACAGGGCAAGGCTAACTATGGCTACACCTTC.

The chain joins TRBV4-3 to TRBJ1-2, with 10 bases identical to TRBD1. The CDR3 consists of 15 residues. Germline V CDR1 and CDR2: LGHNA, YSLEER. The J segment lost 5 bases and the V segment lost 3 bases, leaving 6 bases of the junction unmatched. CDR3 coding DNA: TGCGCCAGCAGCCAGCGGGGACAGGGGCGGTATGGCTACACCTTC. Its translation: CASSQRGQGRYGYTF.

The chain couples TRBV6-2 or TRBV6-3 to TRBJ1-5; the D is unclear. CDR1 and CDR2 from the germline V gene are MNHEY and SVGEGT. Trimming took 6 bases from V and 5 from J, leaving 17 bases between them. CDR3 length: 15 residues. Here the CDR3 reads CASSVSPDIHQPQHF. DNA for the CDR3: TGTGCCAGCAGCGTCAGTCCGGATATTCATCAGCCCCAGCATTTT.

Here the CDR3 DNA reads TGTGCCAGCAGTTACCCCGCCGGGGAGCTGTTTTTT. Protein: CASSYPAGELFF. This chain joins TRBV6-5 and TRBJ2-2; D gene ambiguous. Germline lookup yields CDR1 MNHEY and CDR2 SVGAGI. The CDR3 runs 12 residues. Trimming cost V 2 bases and J 6 bases, with 4 bases left between them.

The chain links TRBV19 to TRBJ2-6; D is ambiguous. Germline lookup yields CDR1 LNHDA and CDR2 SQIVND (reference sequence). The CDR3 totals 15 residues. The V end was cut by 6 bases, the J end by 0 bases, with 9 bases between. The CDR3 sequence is CASRPMDSGANVLTF. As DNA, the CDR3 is TGTGCCAGTAGACCGATGGACTCTGGGGCCAACGTCCTGACTTTC.

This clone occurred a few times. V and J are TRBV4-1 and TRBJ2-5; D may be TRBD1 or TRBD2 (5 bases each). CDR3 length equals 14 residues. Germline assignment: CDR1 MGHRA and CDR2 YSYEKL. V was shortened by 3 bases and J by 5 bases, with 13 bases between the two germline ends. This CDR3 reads CASSQGTAIETQYF. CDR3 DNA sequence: TGCGCCAGCAGCCAGGGGACGGCCATTGAGACCCAGTACTTC.

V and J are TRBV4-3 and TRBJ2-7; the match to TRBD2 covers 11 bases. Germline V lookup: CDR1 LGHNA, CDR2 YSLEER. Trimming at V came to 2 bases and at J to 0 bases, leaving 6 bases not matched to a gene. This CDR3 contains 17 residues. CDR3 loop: CASSQSSGGPSSYEQYF. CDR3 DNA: TGCGCCAGCAGCCAATCTAGCGGGGGGCCGAGCTCCTACGAGCAGTACTTC.

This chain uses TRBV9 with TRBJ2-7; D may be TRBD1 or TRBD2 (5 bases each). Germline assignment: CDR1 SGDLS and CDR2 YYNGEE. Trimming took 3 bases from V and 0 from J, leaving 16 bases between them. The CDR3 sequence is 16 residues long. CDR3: CASSDKGTASSYEQYF. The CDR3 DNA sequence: TGTGCCAGCAGCGACAAGGGGACCGCTAGCTCCTACGAGCAGTACTTC.

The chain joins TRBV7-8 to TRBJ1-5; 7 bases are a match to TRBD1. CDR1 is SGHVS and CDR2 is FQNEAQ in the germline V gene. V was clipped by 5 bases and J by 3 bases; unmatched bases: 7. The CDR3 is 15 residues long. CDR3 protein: CASSRAGTDNQPQHF. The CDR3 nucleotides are TGTGCCAGCAGCCGTGCGGGGACAGACAATCAGCCCCAGCATTTT.

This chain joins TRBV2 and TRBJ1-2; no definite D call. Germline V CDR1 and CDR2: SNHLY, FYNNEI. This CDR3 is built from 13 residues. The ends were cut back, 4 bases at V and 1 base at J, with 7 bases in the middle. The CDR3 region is CASSGTDNYGYTF. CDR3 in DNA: TGTGCCAGCAGTGGAACAGATAACTATGGCTACACCTTC.

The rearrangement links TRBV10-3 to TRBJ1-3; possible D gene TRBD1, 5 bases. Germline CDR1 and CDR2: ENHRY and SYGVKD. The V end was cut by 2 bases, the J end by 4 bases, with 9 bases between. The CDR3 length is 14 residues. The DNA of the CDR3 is TGTGCCATCAGTGAGACCCGACAGGGAAACACCATATATTTT. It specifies CAISETRQGNTIYF.

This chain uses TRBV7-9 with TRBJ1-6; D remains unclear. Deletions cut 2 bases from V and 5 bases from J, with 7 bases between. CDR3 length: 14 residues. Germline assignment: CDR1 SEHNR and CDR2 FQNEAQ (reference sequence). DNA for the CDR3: TGTGCCAGCAGCTTAATACAGAATAATTCACCCCTCCACTTT. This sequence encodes CASSLIQNNSPLHF.